This T cell receptor (beta chain) was retrieved from a study of shared clonotypes between healthy human individuals. Study results and limitations: Sampling covered blood only; tissue repertoires likely differ. Memory subsets generally showed smaller estimated richness than naive subsets did.

Concerning this clone itself: What it binds is not known.

Trimming took off 1 base at V and 1 base at J, with 9 bases between the two ends. The length of the CDR3 is 15 residues. From germline, CDR1 is SGHVS and CDR2 FQNEAQ. CD8 cells regarded as naive lacked CD45RO, were positively chosen for CCR7, and omitted terminally differentiated effector memory CD45RA+ cells. As processed by the authors: Junction-only immunoSEQ sequences carried no quality scores, so filtering differed. TCRdb's copy holds only in-frame clones and misses some; the assay was immunoSEQ multiplex PCR. V, J and clone size reflect that table, while D and trimming were determined from the DNA. Seen here are around 2,000,000 clones, approximately 94% observed once, and the top ten hold around 1.7%.

The clonotype comes from a man in his late teens or twenties in good health. Some clones in this sample may be carry-over from other donors' samples. V usage is TRBV7-8 and J usage is TRBJ2-3; D possibly corresponds to TRBD1 (5 bases). The sequenced sample was naive CD8+ T cells from PBMCs. The CDR3, as DNA: TGTGCCAGCAGCTTAGTTCAGGGCCGCACAGATACGCAGTATTTT. Translated, it gives CASSLVQGRTDTQYF.